The 14 T cell receptor beta chains below come from one sample, sequenced in a study of blood T cell repertoires in COVID-19. Libraries were prepared by immunoSEQ multiplex PCR; TCRdb keeps only in-frame clonotypes and omits some of them. The sample yields 270,000 or so clones, 86% seen once. Sequenced material: PBMCs or T cells enriched from blood (not recorded which). The receptors stem from a woman younger than 35 who had recovered from COVID-19.

The CDR3 loop reads CASSNWWTGGRETQYF. For the CDR3, the DNA is TGTGCCAGCTCAAACTGGTGGACAGGGGGTAGAGAGACCCAGTACTTC. The V and J genes are TRBV18 and TRBJ2-5; 10 nucleotides match TRBD1. Germline V gives CDR1 KGHSH, CDR2 LQKENI. This CDR3 comprises 16 residues. V lost 5 bases, J lost 4 bases, and 10 bases stayed unmatched.

This clone showed up just once. The chain couples TRBV18 to TRBJ1-2; 11 nucleotides align to TRBD1. The CDR3 totals 18 residues. J lost 3 bases, V lost 4 bases, and 13 bases had no gene match. Germline-derived CDR1 and CDR2 are KGHSH and LQKENI. The CDR3 DNA reads as TGTGCCAGCTCACTCTCTTTCGTACCGGGACAGGGGGACTATGGCTACACCTTC. Its translation is CASSLSFVPGQGDYGYTF. Complete variable domain (other parts from reference TRBV18 and TRBJ1-2): NAGVMQNPRHLVRRRGQEARLRCSPMKGHSHVYWYRQLPEEGLKFMVYLQKENIIDESGMPKERFSAEFPKEGPSILRIQQVVRGDSAAYFCASSLSFVPGQGDYGYTFGSGTRLTVV.

This clone is a singleton in its sample. The chain links TRBV4-3 to TRBJ2-2, with TRBD1 matching 9 bases. The CDR3 consists of 15 residues. CDR1 and CDR2 (germline): LGHNA, YSLEER. The J segment lost 7 bases and the V segment lost 1 base, leaving 4 bases of the junction unmatched. This CDR3 reads CASSQGTGAGGELFF. In DNA, the CDR3 is TGCGCCAGCAGCCAAGGGACAGGGGCTGGCGGGGAGCTGTTTTTT.

The chain employs TRBV14 and TRBJ2-5; maybe TRBD2 (6 bases). Germline CDR1 reads SGHDN; CDR2 reads FVKESK. V lost 4 bases and J 2 bases, leaving 11 bases between the germline ends. The CDR3 extends over 14 amino acids. CDR3 DNA: TGTGCCAGCAGCCGAACCGGGACTCAAGAGACCCAGTACTTC. It translates to CASSRTGTQETQYF.

For this clone: Its ends do not fully match the called genes, so a read error is possible. The V call is TRBV5-8, the J call TRBJ1-5, with a weak D call TRBD1 (5 bases). The germline V gene has CDR1 SGHTS and CDR2 YDEGEE. This CDR3 has 16 residues. Here the CDR3 reads CASSLEGGTSDQAQHF. DNA of the CDR3: TGTGCCAGCAGCTTGGAGGGAGGGACCTCGGATCAGGCCCAGCATTTT.

This clone was detected only once. The chain recombines TRBV3-1 (or the pseudogene TRBV3-2) with TRBJ1-2; D possibly corresponds to TRBD1 (5 bases). This CDR3 has 13 amino acids. V lost 3 bases to trimming and J lost 6 bases, with 11 bases between them. The germline gives CDR1 LGHDT, CDR2 YNNKEL (reference sequence). The CDR3: CASSHRGTDGYTF. The CDR3 DNA reads TGTGCCAGCAGCCATCGCGGGACGGATGGCTACACCTTC.

V is TRBV9 and J is TRBJ2-1; D perhaps matches TRBD1 (6 bases). Looked up from germline, CDR1 is SGDLS and CDR2 is YYNGEE. This CDR3 region has 17 residues. V lost 1 base and J 0 bases, leaving 14 bases between the germline ends. CDR3 nucleotides: TGTGCCAGCAGCGTACCGACTCAGGGGCTCTCCTACAATGAGCAGTTCTTC. Amino acids: CASSVPTQGLSYNEQFF. Full variable domain (rest looked up from reference TRBV9 and TRBJ2-1): DSGVTQTPKHLITATGQRVTLRCSPRSGDLSVYWYQQSLDQGLQFLIQYYNGEERAKGNILERFSAQQFPDLHSELNLSSLELGDSALYFCASSVPTQGLSYNEQFFGPGTRLTVL.

The CDR3 protein is CASGLAGTYNEQFF. The CDR3 DNA follows: TGTGCCAGCGGACTAGCGGGGACCTACAATGAGCAGTTCTTC. The rearrangement links TRBV27 to TRBJ2-1; 12 nucleotides align to TRBD2. The CDR3 loop spans 14 amino acids. V lost 8 bases, J lost 2 bases, and 1 base stayed unmatched. CDR1 MNHEY and CDR2 SMNVEV come from the germline V gene (reference sequence).

This clone was seen only a few times. The chain employs TRBV27 and TRBJ1-5; 9 bases are a match to TRBD1. Germline V gene lookup returns CDR1 MNHEY and CDR2 SMNVEV (reference sequence). The ends lost 5 bases at V and 4 bases at J; junction bases unmatched: 6. The CDR3 loop spans 15 amino acids. The DNA of the CDR3 is TGTGCCAGCAGTGCAGCGGGACAGGGAAATCAGCCCCAGCATTTT. This sequence encodes CASSAAGQGNQPQHF.

This chain links TRBV5-8 with TRBJ2-7; D remains ambiguous. The germline gives CDR1 SGHTS, CDR2 YDEGEE. V lost 0 bases to trimming and J lost 7 bases, with 5 bases between them. The CDR3 sequence is 11 residues long. In nucleotides, the CDR3 is TGTGCCAGCAGCTTGGAGCCAGAGCAGTACTTC. Encoded protein: CASSLEPEQYF.

The V and J genes are TRBV4-3 and TRBJ2-3; TRBD2 agrees at 7 bases. V shed 1 base and J 0 bases; nucleotides not matched to a gene: 7. Per the germline V gene, CDR1 is LGHNA and CDR2 is YSLEER. The CDR3 runs 17 residues. The chain's CDR3 is CASSQGASGKSTDTQYF. The DNA of the CDR3 is TGCGCCAGCAGCCAAGGGGCTAGCGGTAAGAGCACAGATACGCAGTATTTT.

The rearrangement joins TRBV5-1 to TRBJ2-1; D is uncertain. The CDR3 runs 14 residues. Between the trimmed V and J ends, which lost 1 base and 5 bases, there was a span of 10 bases. Germline V CDR1 and CDR2: SGHRS, YFSETQ. The CDR3 nucleotides read TGCGCCAGCAGCTTGCTAACGGGTAACAATGAGCAGTTCTTC. It codes for CASSLLTGNNEQFF. The variable domain in full, with the rest retrieved from reference TRBV5-1 and TRBJ2-1, is KAGVTQTPRYLIKTRGQQVTLSCSPISGHRSVSWYQQTPGQGLQFLFEYFSETQRNKGNFPGRFSGRQFSNSRSEMNVSTLELGDSALYLCASSLLTGNNEQFFGPGTRLTVL.

The rearrangement uses TRBV25-1 and TRBJ1-1; possibly TRBD1 for D (6 bases). The CDR3 sequence is 16 residues long. Per the germline V gene, CDR1 is MGHDK and CDR2 is SYGVNS. Trimming removed 4 bases at V and 0 bases at J, with 15 bases between. The CDR3 nucleotides read TGTGCCAGCAGTGTTGGCGGGCAGGGGCTGAACACTGAAGCTTTCTTT. Protein: CASSVGGQGLNTEAFF.

The chain uses TRBV3-1 (or the pseudogene TRBV3-2) and TRBJ1-3; weak D call: TRBD1 (5 bases). The CDR3 has 18 amino acids. V lost 3 bases and J lost 0, with 18 bases in between. The germline CDR1 and CDR2 sequences are LGHDT and YNNKEL (reference sequence). Here the CDR3 DNA reads TGTGCCAGCAGCCAGTTTTCAGCGAGGGACTACTCTGGAAACACCATATATTTT. It translates to CASSQFSARDYSGNTIYF.